This section outlines one T cell receptor beta chain sequence together with its context. CDR1 is WSHSY, CDR2 SAAADI, per germline. Trimming cost V 2 bases and J 9 bases; bases outside gene matches: 7. The CDR3 totals 15 residues. The data derive from a study of blood T cell repertoires in COVID-19. Study-level background: Samples of COVID-19 (acute and convalescent) were obtained from the United States, Italy and Spain. The analysed material was cDNA or gDNA that came from T cells, B-cell-depleted T cells, or PBMCs.

Followed longitudinally, the Seattle patients had been enrolled during active infection. Some clones are missing from TCRdb's copy, which holds only in-frame ones; the method was immunoSEQ multiplex PCR. The repertoire includes around 100,000 clones, approximately 85% of them detected once, and approximately 5% sits in the top ten. The source is a woman aged 60-75 years with COVID-19, enrolled during active disease. The chain links TRBV10-2 to TRBJ1-6, with TRBD1 identical over 7 bases. The sample consisted of peripheral blood. The CDR3 loop reads CASSEPGQAFSPLHF. CDR3 in DNA: TGCGCCAGCAGTGAGCCAGGACAGGCATTTTCACCCCTCCACTTT.